The 15 T cell receptor beta chains below come from one sample, sequenced in a study of cytomegalovirus exposure and HLA in healthy donors. 60 Vbeta and 13 Jbeta primers were used in PCR. The repertoire was sequenced with immunoSEQ multiplex PCR; TCRdb's copy has only in-frame clones and lacks some. Of approximately 170,000 clones listed, around 62% are singletons. Sequencing was carried out using PBMCs. Receptors originate from a man between 40 and 49 years old in good health and CMV-seronegative.

This clone was counted only a few times. V usage is TRBV5-1 and J usage is TRBJ2-5; TRBD2 is a possible D gene (6 bases). Looked up from germline, CDR1 is SGHRS and CDR2 is YFSETQ. The CDR3 is made up of 14 amino acids. Trimming stripped 4 bases from V and 2 bases from J, with 12 bases between. The CDR3 region is CASSPERAQETQYF. The CDR3 DNA sequence: TGCGCCAGCAGCCCCGAGCGGGCTCAAGAGACCCAGTACTTC.

The chain recombines TRBV4-1 with TRBJ2-7; D unresolved. The CDR3 sequence is 15 residues long. Between the trimmed V and J ends, which lost 4 bases and 0 bases, there was a span of 13 bases. Germline CDR1 is MGHRA and CDR2 is YSYEKL. This CDR3 is CASSLSPTSSYEQYF. In DNA form, the CDR3 reads TGCGCCAGCAGCCTCTCCCCTACGAGCTCCTACGAGCAGTACTTC.

The chain combines TRBV27 with TRBJ1-6, with TRBD1 matching over 7 bases. V lost 6 bases to trimming and J lost 1 base; unmatched junction nucleotides: 3. CDR1 is MNHEY and CDR2 is SMNVEV in the germline V gene (reference sequence). This CDR3 has 15 residues. CDR3 loop: CASSDRVSYNSPLHF. The CDR3 DNA sequence: TGTGCCAGCAGCGACAGGGTGTCCTATAATTCACCCCTCCACTTT.

There are a few counts of this clone. This chain uses TRBV5-8 with TRBJ2-3; TRBD2 is a possible D gene (6 bases). CDR1 and CDR2 (germline): SGHTS, YDEGEE. The V gene lost 1 base and the J gene lost 10 bases, with 10 bases spanning the gap. The CDR3 loop spans 12 amino acids. The CDR3, as DNA: TGTGCCAGCAGCTTGATTTGGGGGGCGCAGTATTTT. Residues: CASSLIWGAQYF.

This clone has only a few counts. The gene calls are TRBV2 and TRBJ2-1, with TRBD1 matching over 7 bases. The junction had 18 bases not matched to a gene; V was cut back by 10 bases and J by 0 bases. CDR1 and CDR2 (germline): SNHLY, FYNNEI. CDR3 size: 18 residues. CDR3 DNA sequence: TGTGCCATCGTACCTACCGGGACAGCCCCTGGCTCCTACAATGAGCAGTTCTTC. Protein sequence: CAIVPTGTAPGSYNEQFF.

This clone was recorded a few times. V gene TRBV5-6 combines with J gene TRBJ1-4, with 8 bases identical to TRBD1. The CDR3 is 14 residues long. Germline V gene lookup returns CDR1 SGHDT and CDR2 YYEEEE. Losses at the gene ends were 4 bases for V and 10 bases for J; bases not matched to a gene: 9. The CDR3 region is CASSVTGVYGKLFF. The CDR3 DNA is TGTGCCAGCAGCGTGACAGGGGTATATGGAAAACTGTTTTTT.

The rearrangement links TRBV7-3 to TRBJ1-2; 7 bases fit TRBD1. Trimming removed 2 bases from V and 6 bases from J; junction bases left unmatched: 0. CDR1 and CDR2 from the germline V gene are SGHTA and FQGTGA. This CDR3 has 12 amino acids. As DNA, the CDR3 is TGTGCCAGCAGCTTAGACAGGGATGGCTACACCTTC. Its protein is CASSLDRDGYTF.

This clone showed up just a few times. The chain employs TRBV7-9 and TRBJ1-1; weak D call: TRBD1 (6 bases). V lost 5 bases and J lost 2, with 18 bases in between. This CDR3 spans 16 amino acids. Germline values: CDR1 SEHNR, CDR2 FQNEAQ (reference sequence). DNA of the CDR3: TGTGCCAGCAGCCCCCCCCGGTGGGGGGGCAACACTGAAGCTTTCTTT. Amino acids: CASSPPRWGGNTEAFF.

This clone has more than one count but fewer than ten. The chain recombines TRBV2 with TRBJ1-1; D unclear. This CDR3 has 15 amino acids. Germline CDR1 SNHLY, CDR2 FYNNEI. V dropped 4 bases and J dropped 0 bases, with 12 bases sitting between them. CDR3 protein: CASSVAGLLNTEAFF. The CDR3 coding sequence is TGTGCCAGCAGTGTCGCAGGACTTTTGAACACTGAAGCTTTCTTT.

J is TRBJ2-2 and V is TRBV19; 10 bases align to TRBD1. The CDR3 consists of 15 residues. Trimming at V came to 9 bases and at J to 5 bases, leaving 9 bases not matched to a gene. Germline values: CDR1 LNHDA, CDR2 SQIVND (reference sequence). The CDR3 coding sequence is TGTGCCAGCCAAATGGGGACAGGGGAGACCGGGGAGCTGTTTTTT. The encoded protein is CASQMGTGETGELFF.

This clone has a handful of counts. The chain carries TRBV30 and TRBJ2-2, with 10 bases that match TRBD2. CDR3 length: 18 amino acids. CDR1 and CDR2 from the germline V gene are GTSNPN and SVGIG (reference sequence). Trimming took 8 bases from V and 7 from J; bases not matched to a gene: 22. This chain's CDR3 is CAALGRLGSGRADGELFF. The CDR3 nucleotides are TGTGCCGCCTTAGGACGCCTCGGAAGCGGGAGGGCCGACGGGGAGCTGTTTTTT.

The V gene is TRBV9, the J gene TRBJ1-2, with a weak D call TRBD1 (6 bases). The CDR3 has 15 residues. CDR1 is SGDLS, CDR2 YYNGEE, per germline. V was pared by 4 bases and J by 2 bases, with 15 bases between. The CDR3 spells CASSPGRGQNYGYTF. The CDR3 DNA is TGTGCCAGCAGCCCCGGGCGGGGGCAAAACTATGGCTACACCTTC. The entire variable domain, with the rest obtained from reference TRBV9 and TRBJ1-2, is as follows: DSGVTQTPKHLITATGQRVTLRCSPRSGDLSVYWYQQSLDQGLQFLIQYYNGEERAKGNILERFSAQQFPDLHSELNLSSLELGDSALYFCASSPGRGQNYGYTFGSGTRLTVV.

The CDR3: CASSLYRDPNEQFF. CDR3 in DNA: TGTGCCAGCAGCCTGTACAGGGATCCCAATGAGCAGTTCTTC. This chain links TRBV4-2 with TRBJ2-1; possible D gene TRBD1, 6 bases. Trimming removed 4 bases from V and 6 bases from J, with 13 bases in between. Per the germline V gene, CDR1 is LGHNA and CDR2 is YNFKEQ. The CDR3 extends over 14 amino acids.

The chain uses TRBV7-2 and TRBJ2-1; 11 nucleotides align to TRBD2. The germline gives CDR1 SGHTA, CDR2 FQGNSA. This CDR3 comprises 16 residues. V was pared by 5 bases and J by 7 bases, with 10 bases of the junction left unmatched. Here the CDR3 DNA reads TGTGCCAGCAGCCCCCGTAGCGGGAGGGCCGAAAATGAGCAGTTCTTC. It is translated as CASSPRSGRAENEQFF.

The genes are TRBV19 and TRBJ2-2, with 8 bases matching TRBD2. V dropped 2 bases and J dropped 8; count of bases not matched to a gene: 22. Germline assignment: CDR1 LNHDA and CDR2 SQIVND (reference sequence). This CDR3 is built from 20 residues. Here the CDR3 reads CASSISWGEREIDKRGELFF. CDR3 in DNA: TGTGCCAGTAGTATATCGTGGGGGGAGCGGGAGATAGATAAAAGAGGGGAGCTGTTTTTT.